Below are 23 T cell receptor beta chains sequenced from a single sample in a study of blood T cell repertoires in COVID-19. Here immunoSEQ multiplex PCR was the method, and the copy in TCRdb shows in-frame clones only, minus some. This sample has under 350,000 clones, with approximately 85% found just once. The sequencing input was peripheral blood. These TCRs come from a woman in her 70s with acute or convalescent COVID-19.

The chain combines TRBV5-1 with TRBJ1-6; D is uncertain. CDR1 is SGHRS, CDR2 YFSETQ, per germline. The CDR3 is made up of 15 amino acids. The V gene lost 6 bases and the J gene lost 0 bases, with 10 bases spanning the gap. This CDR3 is CASTTESSYNSPLHF. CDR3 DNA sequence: TGCGCCAGCACAACAGAAAGCTCCTATAATTCACCCCTCCACTTT.

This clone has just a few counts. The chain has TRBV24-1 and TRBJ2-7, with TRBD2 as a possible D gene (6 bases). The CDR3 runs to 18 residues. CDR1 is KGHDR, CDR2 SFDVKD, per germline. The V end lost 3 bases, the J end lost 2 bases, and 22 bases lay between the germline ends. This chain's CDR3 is CATSDPRGRDSNPYEQYF. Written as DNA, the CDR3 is TGTGCCACCAGTGATCCTCGGGGTCGGGACTCGAACCCCTACGAGCAGTACTTC.

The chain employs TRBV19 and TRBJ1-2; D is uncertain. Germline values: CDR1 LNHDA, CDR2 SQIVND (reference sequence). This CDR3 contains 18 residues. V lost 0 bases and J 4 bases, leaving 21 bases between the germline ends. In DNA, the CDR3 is TGTGCCAGTAGTATAGAGGGAGCGCGCCGGGGATCTCGCTATGGCTACACCTTC. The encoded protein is CASSIEGARRGSRYGYTF.

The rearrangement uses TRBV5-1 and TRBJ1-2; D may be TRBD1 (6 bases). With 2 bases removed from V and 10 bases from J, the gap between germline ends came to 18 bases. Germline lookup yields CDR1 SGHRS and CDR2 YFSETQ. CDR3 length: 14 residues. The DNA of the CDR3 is TGCGCCAGCAGCTTCGGTACGACAGGCTCTCACTACACCTTC. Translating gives CASSFGTTGSHYTF.

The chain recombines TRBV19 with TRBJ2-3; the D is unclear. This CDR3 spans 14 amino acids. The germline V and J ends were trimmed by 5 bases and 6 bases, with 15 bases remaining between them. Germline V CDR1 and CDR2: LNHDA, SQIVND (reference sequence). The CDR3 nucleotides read TGTGCCAGTAGTCTGGAGCTCGGTCTCGATACGCAGTATTTT. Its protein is CASSLELGLDTQYF.

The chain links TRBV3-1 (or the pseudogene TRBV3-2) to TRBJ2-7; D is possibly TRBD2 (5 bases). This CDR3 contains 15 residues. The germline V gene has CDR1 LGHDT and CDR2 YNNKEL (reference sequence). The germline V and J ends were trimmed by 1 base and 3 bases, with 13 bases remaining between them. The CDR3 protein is CASSQGRATLYEQYF. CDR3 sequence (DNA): TGTGCCAGCAGCCAAGGGCGGGCCACTCTCTACGAGCAGTACTTC.

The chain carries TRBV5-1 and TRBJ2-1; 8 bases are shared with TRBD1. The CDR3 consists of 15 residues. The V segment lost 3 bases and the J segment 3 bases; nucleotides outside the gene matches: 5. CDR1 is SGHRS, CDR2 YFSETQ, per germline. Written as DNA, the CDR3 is TGCGCCAGCAGCTCGACAGGGGCGAACTACAATGAGCAGTTCTTC. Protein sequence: CASSSTGANYNEQFF.

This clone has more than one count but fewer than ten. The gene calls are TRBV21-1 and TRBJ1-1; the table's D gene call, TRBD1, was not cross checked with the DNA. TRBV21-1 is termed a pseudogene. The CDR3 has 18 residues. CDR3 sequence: CASSKGGQGALVNTEAFF. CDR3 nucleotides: TGTGCCAGCAGCAAGGGCGGGCAGGGGGCTTTGGTGAACACTGAAGCTTTCTTT.

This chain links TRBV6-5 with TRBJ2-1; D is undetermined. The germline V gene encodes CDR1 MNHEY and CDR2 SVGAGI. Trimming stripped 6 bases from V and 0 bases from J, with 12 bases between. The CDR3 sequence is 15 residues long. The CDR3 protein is CASSVSPGSYNEQFF. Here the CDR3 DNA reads TGTGCCAGCAGCGTTAGCCCTGGCTCCTACAATGAGCAGTTCTTC.

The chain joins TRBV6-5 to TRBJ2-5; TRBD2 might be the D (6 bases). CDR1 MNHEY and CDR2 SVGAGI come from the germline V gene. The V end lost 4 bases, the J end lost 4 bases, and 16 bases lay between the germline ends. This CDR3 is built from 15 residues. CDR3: CASSSTGLVTETQYF. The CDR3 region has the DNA TGTGCCAGCAGTTCGACGGGACTCGTAACAGAGACCCAGTACTTC.

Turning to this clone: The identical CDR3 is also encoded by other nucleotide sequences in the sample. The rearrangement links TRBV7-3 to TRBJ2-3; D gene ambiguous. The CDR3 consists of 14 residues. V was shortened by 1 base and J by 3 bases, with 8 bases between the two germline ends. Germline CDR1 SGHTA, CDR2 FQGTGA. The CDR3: CASSLNRGTDTQYF. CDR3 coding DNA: TGTGCCAGCAGCTTAAATCGCGGTACAGATACGCAGTATTTT.

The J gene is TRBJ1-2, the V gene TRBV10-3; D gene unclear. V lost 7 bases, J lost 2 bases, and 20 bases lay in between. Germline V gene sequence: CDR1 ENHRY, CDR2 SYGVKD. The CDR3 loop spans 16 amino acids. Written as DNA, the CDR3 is TGTGCCATCACCGGGGAGGGAATAGGGCTAAACTATGGCTACACCTTC. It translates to CAITGEGIGLNYGYTF.

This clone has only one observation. In DNA, the CDR3 is TGTGCCAGCAGCCTGAGGTACTACAATGAGCAGTTCTTC. Translating gives CASSLRYYNEQFF. This chain links TRBV12-3 or TRBV12-4 with TRBJ2-1, with D unresolved. V was pared by 6 bases and J by 3 bases, with 9 bases between. CDR3 size: 13 residues.

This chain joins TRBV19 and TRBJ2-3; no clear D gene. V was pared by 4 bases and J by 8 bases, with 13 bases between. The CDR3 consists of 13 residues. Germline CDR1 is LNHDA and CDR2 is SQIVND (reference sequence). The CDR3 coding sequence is TGTGCCAGTAGTAGCAATGAAGTCGGTACGCAGTATTTT. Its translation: CASSSNEVGTQYF.

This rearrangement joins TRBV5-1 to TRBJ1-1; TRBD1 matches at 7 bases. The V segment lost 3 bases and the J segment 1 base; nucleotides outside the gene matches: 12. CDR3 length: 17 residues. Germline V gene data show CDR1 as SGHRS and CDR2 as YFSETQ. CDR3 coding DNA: TGCGCCAGCAGCTCGTACCGACCGGACAGGCCGAACACTGAAGCTTTCTTT. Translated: CASSSYRPDRPNTEAFF.

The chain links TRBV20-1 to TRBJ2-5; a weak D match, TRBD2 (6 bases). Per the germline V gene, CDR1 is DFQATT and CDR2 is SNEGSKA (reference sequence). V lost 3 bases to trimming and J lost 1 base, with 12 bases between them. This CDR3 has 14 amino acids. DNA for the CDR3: TGCAGTGCTAGTCGGTCGCGGGGCCAAGAGACCCAGTACTTC. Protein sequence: CSASRSRGQETQYF.

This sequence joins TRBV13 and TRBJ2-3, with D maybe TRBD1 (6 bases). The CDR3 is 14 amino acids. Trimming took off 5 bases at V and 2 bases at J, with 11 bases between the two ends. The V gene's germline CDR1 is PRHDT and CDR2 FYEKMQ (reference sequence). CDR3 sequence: CASSRDILTDTQYF. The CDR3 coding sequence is TGTGCCAGCAGCCGGGACATCCTCACAGATACGCAGTATTTT.

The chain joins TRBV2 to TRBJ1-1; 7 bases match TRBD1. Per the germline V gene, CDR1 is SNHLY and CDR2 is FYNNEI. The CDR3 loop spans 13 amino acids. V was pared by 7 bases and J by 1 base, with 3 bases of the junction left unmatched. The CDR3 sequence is CASMRTGNTEAFF. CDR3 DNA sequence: TGTGCCAGCATGCGGACAGGGAACACTGAAGCTTTCTTT.

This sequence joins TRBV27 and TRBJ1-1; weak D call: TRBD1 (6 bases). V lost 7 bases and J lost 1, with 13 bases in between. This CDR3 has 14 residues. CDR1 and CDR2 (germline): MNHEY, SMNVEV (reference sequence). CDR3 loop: CASTSSGENTEAFF. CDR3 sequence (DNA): TGTGCCAGCACCTCGTCAGGGGAGAACACTGAAGCTTTCTTT.

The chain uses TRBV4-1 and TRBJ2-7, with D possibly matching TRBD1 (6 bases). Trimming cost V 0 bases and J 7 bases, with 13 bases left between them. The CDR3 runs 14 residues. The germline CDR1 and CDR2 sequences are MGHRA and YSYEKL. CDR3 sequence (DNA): TGCGCCAGCAGCCAAGATGACAGGCTTCAGGAGCAGTACTTC. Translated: CASSQDDRLQEQYF.

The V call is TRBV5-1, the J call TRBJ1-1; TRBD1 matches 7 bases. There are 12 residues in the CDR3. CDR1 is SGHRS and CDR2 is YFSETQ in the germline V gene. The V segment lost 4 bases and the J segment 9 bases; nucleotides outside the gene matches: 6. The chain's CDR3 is CASSLQGEKAFF. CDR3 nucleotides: TGCGCCAGCAGCCTCCAGGGGGAGAAAGCTTTCTTT.

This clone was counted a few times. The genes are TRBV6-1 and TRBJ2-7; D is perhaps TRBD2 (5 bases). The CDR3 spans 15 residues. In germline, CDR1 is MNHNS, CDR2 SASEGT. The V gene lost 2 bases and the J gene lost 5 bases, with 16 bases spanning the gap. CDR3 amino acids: CASSEIRGNRDEQYF. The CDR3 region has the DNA TGTGCCAGCAGTGAAATCAGAGGGAATCGGGACGAGCAGTACTTC.

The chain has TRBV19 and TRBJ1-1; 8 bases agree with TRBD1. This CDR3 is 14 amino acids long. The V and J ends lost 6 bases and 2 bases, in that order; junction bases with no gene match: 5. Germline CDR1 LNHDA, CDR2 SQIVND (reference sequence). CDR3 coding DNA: TGTGCCAGTAGGGACAGGGACCCTAACACTGAAGCTTTCTTT. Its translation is CASRDRDPNTEAFF. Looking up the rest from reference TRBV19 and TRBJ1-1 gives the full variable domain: DGGITQSPKYLFRKEGQNVTLSCEQNLNHDAMYWYRQDPGQGLRLIYYSQIVNDFQKGDIAEGYSVSREKKESFPLTVTSAQKNPTAFYLCASRDRDPNTEAFFGQGTRLTVV.